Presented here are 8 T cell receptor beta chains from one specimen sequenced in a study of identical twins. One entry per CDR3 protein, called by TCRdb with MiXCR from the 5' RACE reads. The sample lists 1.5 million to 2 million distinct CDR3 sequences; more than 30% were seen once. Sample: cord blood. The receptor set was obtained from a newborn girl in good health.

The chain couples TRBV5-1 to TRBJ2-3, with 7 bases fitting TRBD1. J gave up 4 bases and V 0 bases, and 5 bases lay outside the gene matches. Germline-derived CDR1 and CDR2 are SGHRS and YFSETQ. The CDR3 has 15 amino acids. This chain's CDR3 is CASSLGDRDADTQYF. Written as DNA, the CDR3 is TGCGCCAGCAGCTTGGGCGACAGGGATGCAGATACGCAGTATTTT.

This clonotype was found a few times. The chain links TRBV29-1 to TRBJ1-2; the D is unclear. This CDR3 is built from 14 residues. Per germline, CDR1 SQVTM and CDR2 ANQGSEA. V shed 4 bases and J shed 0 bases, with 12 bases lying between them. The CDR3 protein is CSVAYVLANYGYTF. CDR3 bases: TGCAGCGTTGCTTACGTGTTAGCTAACTATGGCTACACCTTC.

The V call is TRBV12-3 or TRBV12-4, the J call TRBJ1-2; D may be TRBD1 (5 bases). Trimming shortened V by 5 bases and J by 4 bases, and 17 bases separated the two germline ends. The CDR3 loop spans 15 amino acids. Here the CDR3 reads CASSHPLGLGYGYTF. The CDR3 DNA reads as TGTGCCAGCAGTCACCCCTTGGGGCTAGGCTATGGCTACACCTTC.

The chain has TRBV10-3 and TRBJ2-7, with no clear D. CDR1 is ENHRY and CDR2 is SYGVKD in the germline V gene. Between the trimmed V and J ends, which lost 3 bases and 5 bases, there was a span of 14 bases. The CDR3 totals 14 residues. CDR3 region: CAISDSVERHEQYF. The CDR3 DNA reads TGTGCCATCAGTGATTCGGTCGAACGGCACGAGCAGTACTTC.

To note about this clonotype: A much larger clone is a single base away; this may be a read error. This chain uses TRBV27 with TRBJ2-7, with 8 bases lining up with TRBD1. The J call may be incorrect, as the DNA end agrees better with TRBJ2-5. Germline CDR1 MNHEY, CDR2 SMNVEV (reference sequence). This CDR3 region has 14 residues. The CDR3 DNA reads TGTGCCAGCAGTCAGGCAGGGGGCGAAGAGACCCAGTACTTC. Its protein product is CASSQAGGEETQYF.

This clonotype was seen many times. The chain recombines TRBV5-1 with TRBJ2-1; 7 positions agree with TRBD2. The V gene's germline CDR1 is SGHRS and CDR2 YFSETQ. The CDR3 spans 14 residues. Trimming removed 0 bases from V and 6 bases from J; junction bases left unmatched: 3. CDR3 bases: TGCGCCAGCAGCTTGGGGACTAGACCCAATGAGCAGTTCTTC. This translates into CASSLGTRPNEQFF.

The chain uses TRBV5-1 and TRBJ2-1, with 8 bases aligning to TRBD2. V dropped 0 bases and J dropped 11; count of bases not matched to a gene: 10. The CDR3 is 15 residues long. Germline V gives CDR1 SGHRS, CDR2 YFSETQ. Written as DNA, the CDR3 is TGCGCCAGCAGCTTGGGACTAGCGATCTACGAGCAGCAGTTCTTC. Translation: CASSLGLAIYEQQFF.

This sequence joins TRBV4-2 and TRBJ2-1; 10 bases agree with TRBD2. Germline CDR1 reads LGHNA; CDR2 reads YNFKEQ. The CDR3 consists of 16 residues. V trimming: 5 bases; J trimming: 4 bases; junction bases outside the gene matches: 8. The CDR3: CASSTRTSGYYNEQFF. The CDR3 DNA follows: TGTGCCAGCAGCACCAGGACTAGCGGATATTACAATGAGCAGTTCTTC.